The text below deals with one TCR beta chain. These data originate in a study of blood T cell repertoires in COVID-19. Per the original data handling: By means of reference gene primer amplification, nucleated cell counts were estimated. TCRdb's copy holds only in-frame clones and misses some; the assay was immunoSEQ multiplex PCR. V, J and clone size derive from that table, while D and trimming were established from the DNA sequence. The data hold 120,000 or so clones, with roughly 70% observed a single time. V was cut by 2 bases and J by 5 bases, with 9 bases left in between. CDR3 length equals 14 residues. Germline V gives CDR1 MGHRA, CDR2 YSYEKL.

What was sequenced was peripheral blood. The receptor's source is a human donor with acute or convalescent COVID-19. The donor label of this sample is uncertain. The chain has TRBV4-1 and TRBJ1-4, with D perhaps matching TRBD1 (5 bases). CDR3 DNA: TGCGCCAGCAGCCAACAGAACAGGAATGAAAAACTGTTTTTT. It encodes CASSQQNRNEKLFF.